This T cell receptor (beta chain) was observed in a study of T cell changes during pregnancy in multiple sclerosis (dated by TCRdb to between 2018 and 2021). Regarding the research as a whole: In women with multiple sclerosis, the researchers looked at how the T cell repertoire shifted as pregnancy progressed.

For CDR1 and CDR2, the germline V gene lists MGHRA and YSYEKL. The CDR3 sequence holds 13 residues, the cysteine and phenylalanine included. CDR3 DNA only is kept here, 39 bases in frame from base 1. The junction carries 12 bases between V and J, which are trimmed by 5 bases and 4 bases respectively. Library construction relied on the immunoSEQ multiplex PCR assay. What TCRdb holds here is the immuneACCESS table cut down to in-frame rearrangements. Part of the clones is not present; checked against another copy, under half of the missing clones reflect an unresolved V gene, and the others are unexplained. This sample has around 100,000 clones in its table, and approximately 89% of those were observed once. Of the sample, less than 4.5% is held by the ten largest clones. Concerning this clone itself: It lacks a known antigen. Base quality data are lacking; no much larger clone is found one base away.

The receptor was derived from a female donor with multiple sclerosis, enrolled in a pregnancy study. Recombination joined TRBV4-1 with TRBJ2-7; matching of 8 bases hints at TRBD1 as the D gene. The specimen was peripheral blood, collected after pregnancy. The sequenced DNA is TGCGCCAGCAGCTTACAGGGGGGGTACGAGCAGTACTTC. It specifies CASSLQGGYEQYF.